These 8 T cell receptor beta chains came from one sample sequenced in a study of T cell responses to AZD1222 COVID-19 vaccine. Libraries were prepared by immunoSEQ multiplex PCR; TCRdb keeps only in-frame clonotypes and omits some of them. The table records about 92,000 clones, about 89% of them present only once. This sample comprised peripheral blood, obtained on day 0 of AZD1222 vaccination. The receptors were sampled from an adult in good health.

The genes are TRBV27 and TRBJ1-3; 7 positions match TRBD1. The V and J ends lost 8 bases and 3 bases, in that order; junction bases with no gene match: 4. This CDR3 is built from 13 residues. Germline assignment: CDR1 MNHEY and CDR2 SMNVEV (reference sequence). In DNA form, the CDR3 reads TGTGCCAGCGGCCAGGGGGTTGGAAACACCATATATTTT. Protein: CASGQGVGNTIYF.

The chain uses TRBV6-2 or TRBV6-3 and TRBJ1-2, with 9 bases matching TRBD1. Unmatched junction bases numbered 8, after V lost 4 bases and J lost 5 bases. CDR3 length: 15 residues. In germline, CDR1 is MNHEY, CDR2 SVGEGT. The DNA for the CDR3 is TGTGCCAGCAGTTCAACAGGGGGCCTGGGGTATGGCTACACCTTC. It encodes CASSSTGGLGYGYTF.

The gene calls are TRBV6-1 and TRBJ2-1; TRBD2 agrees at 7 bases. The CDR3 runs 17 residues. J was trimmed by 3 bases and V by 4 bases; bases with no gene match: 12. The germline CDR1 and CDR2 sequences are MNHNS and SASEGT. The CDR3 coding sequence is TGTGCCAGCAGTGCCTCTCGGGGGAGGGCCCGCTACAATGAGCAGTTCTTC. This sequence encodes CASSASRGRARYNEQFF.

V is TRBV10-1 and J is TRBJ1-2; 9 bases map to TRBD1. Germline V gives CDR1 WNHNN, CDR2 SYGVQD (reference sequence). V gave up 0 bases and J gave up 3 bases; unmatched junction bases: 11. The CDR3 length is 18 residues. CDR3 DNA sequence: TGCGCCAGCAGTGAGTCCTGGCTACGGGGACAGGGCGACTATGGCTACACCTTC. This encodes CASSESWLRGQGDYGYTF.

The rearrangement links TRBV27 to TRBJ2-4; 8 nucleotides align to TRBD1. Germline trimming cut 5 bases from V and 0 bases from J; bases unmatched to any gene: 6. Germline CDR1 is MNHEY and CDR2 is SMNVEV (reference sequence). The CDR3 contains 16 residues. CDR3 DNA: TGTGCCAGCAGTCCTTGGACAGGGTTAGCCAAAAACATTCAGTACTTC. This gives the protein CASSPWTGLAKNIQYF.

The chain has TRBV29-1 and TRBJ2-3; D may be TRBD1 (5 bases). Germline CDR1 SQVTM, CDR2 ANQGSEA. The CDR3 runs 13 residues. The V end was cut by 8 bases, the J end by 6 bases, with 18 bases between. The CDR3: CSSDVGQGDTQYF. CDR3 in DNA: TGCAGCTCCGACGTGGGGCAAGGGGATACGCAGTATTTT.

The chain recombines TRBV10-1 with TRBJ2-2, with TRBD1 matching 7 bases. Germline CDR1 and CDR2: WNHNN and SYGVQD (reference sequence). Trimming took 4 bases from V and 3 from J; bases not matched to a gene: 5. The CDR3 has 15 amino acids. Here the CDR3 reads CASSGDSTYTGELFF. CDR3 coding DNA: TGCGCCAGCAGTGGGGACAGCACCTACACCGGGGAGCTGTTTTTT.

The chain has TRBV7-2 and TRBJ1-3; 9 bases are a match to TRBD1. V shed 5 bases, J shed 4 bases, and the junction held 6 bases outside the gene matches. Germline V gene data show CDR1 as SGHTA and CDR2 as FQGNSA. The CDR3 contains 15 residues. The CDR3 nucleotides are TGTGCCAGCAGCCCCTGGACAGGGGTCGGAAACACCATATATTTT. Amino acid sequence: CASSPWTGVGNTIYF.